The 27 T cell receptor beta chains below come from one sample, sequenced in a study of blood T cell repertoires in COVID-19. Method: immunoSEQ multiplex PCR; TCRdb's copy keeps in-frame clones and lacks some. Counted here are 250,000 to 300,000 clones, over 85% occurring once; the ten biggest clones make up less than 2%. The sequenced sample was PBMCs or T cells enriched from blood (not recorded which). The receptors come from an older woman who had recovered from COVID-19.

The chain couples TRBV24-1 to TRBJ1-5; perhaps TRBD1 as D (5 bases). The germline CDR1 and CDR2 sequences are KGHDR and SFDVKD. The germline V and J ends were trimmed by 5 bases and 7 bases, with 11 bases remaining between them. The CDR3 length is 13 residues. CDR3 sequence: CATSAGWTQPQHF. As DNA, the CDR3 is TGTGCCACCAGTGCAGGGTGGACGCAGCCCCAGCATTTT.

The chain carries TRBV7-3 and TRBJ1-2, with 11 bases aligning to TRBD1. Germline V gives CDR1 SGHTA, CDR2 FQGTGA. This CDR3 has 14 residues. V dropped 3 bases and J dropped 7; count of bases not matched to a gene: 4. CDR3 sequence reads: CASSFGQGAFGYTF. CDR3 DNA sequence: TGTGCCAGCAGCTTCGGACAGGGGGCGTTTGGCTACACCTTC.

The chain combines TRBV2 with TRBJ2-2; 7 nucleotides match TRBD2. Trimming cost V 4 bases and J 4 bases; bases outside gene matches: 9. From germline, CDR1 is SNHLY and CDR2 FYNNEI. The CDR3 runs 16 residues. The CDR3 DNA sequence: TGTGCCAGCAGTGTAGGGCGGGAGTTGTCCACCGGGGAGCTGTTTTTT. Amino acids: CASSVGRELSTGELFF.

The chain employs TRBV19 and TRBJ1-2; a possible D gene is TRBD1 (5 bases). Per germline, CDR1 LNHDA and CDR2 SQIVND (reference sequence). CDR3 length: 18 residues. Trimming pared 0 bases from V and 2 bases from J, leaving 19 bases between. The CDR3 here is CASSIDGGANRVNYGYTF. CDR3 bases: TGTGCCAGTAGTATAGATGGAGGGGCCAATAGAGTGAACTATGGCTACACCTTC.

This chain links TRBV19 with TRBJ1-6; 8 bases are shared with TRBD1. The CDR3 loop spans 15 amino acids. Trimming at V came to 10 bases and at J to 5 bases, leaving 10 bases not matched to a gene. Per germline, CDR1 LNHDA and CDR2 SQIVND (reference sequence). The CDR3, as DNA: TGTGCCACCTCCCAGGGGGCTACTCATAATTCACCCCTCCACTTT. This translates into CATSQGATHNSPLHF.

V and J are TRBV9 and TRBJ2-7, with 9 nucleotides matching TRBD1. CDR1 and CDR2 from the germline V gene are SGDLS and YYNGEE. There are 16 residues in the CDR3. V lost 4 bases, J lost 2 bases, and 10 bases stayed unmatched. As DNA, the CDR3 is TGTGCCAGCAGCACCGGGACAGGGAGTATCGCCTACGAGCAGTACTTC. This translates into CASSTGTGSIAYEQYF.

This sequence joins TRBV2 and TRBJ2-7; D perhaps matches TRBD2 (5 bases). V was shortened by 8 bases and J by 1 base, with 9 bases between the two germline ends. CDR1 is SNHLY and CDR2 is FYNNEI in the germline V gene. The CDR3 contains 12 residues. The CDR3 nucleotides are TGTGCCAGCGGCTGGGAGTCCTACGAGCAGTACTTC. Translation gives CASGWESYEQYF.

The chain has TRBV12-5 and TRBJ1-1; 9 bases align to TRBD1. The CDR3 is made up of 14 amino acids. Germline assignment: CDR1 LGHNT and CDR2 FRNRAP. Trimming removed 5 bases from V and 5 bases from J; junction bases left unmatched: 6. The DNA of the CDR3 is TGTGCTAGTGGTCCTGGGACAGGGTTGACTGAAGCTTTCTTT. Its protein is CASGPGTGLTEAFF.

The V call is TRBV12-2, the J call TRBJ1-4. TRBV12-2 is described as a pseudogene. The CDR3 has 12 amino acids. This chain's CDR3 is CASRLAREKLFF. CDR3 nucleotides: TGTGCAAGTCGCTTAGCGCGGGAAAAACTGTTTTTT.

The chain uses TRBV28 and TRBJ1-1; D is undetermined. The CDR3 is 12 amino acids. Trimming removed 10 bases at V and 3 bases at J, with 12 bases between. Germline loops: CDR1 MDHEN, CDR2 SYDVKM. DNA for the CDR3: TGTGCCACCCGAGGTCCTCACACTGAAGCTTTCTTT. Its translation is CATRGPHTEAFF.

The chain combines TRBV9 with TRBJ2-2; 8 bases match TRBD2. Germline lookup yields CDR1 SGDLS and CDR2 YYNGEE. CDR3 size: 16 residues. J gave up 6 bases and V 3 bases, and 10 bases lay outside the gene matches. The CDR3 loop is CASSGRYGGAAGELFF. The CDR3 bases are TGTGCCAGCAGCGGGAGATACGGGGGGGCCGCCGGGGAGCTGTTTTTT.

The chain links TRBV4-1 to TRBJ2-7, with D uncertain. The V end lost 0 bases, the J end lost 3 bases, and 6 bases lay between the germline ends. Germline V gives CDR1 MGHRA, CDR2 YSYEKL. This CDR3 is 13 amino acids long. CDR3 nucleotides: TGCGCCAGCAGCCAAGAGGCGGACTACGAGCAGTACTTC. The encoded protein is CASSQEADYEQYF.

This clone was seen a single time. The chain has TRBV5-1 and TRBJ2-2; no clear D gene. The CDR3 covers 15 residues. Germline V CDR1 and CDR2: SGHRS, YFSETQ. Trimming removed 0 bases at V and 0 bases at J, with 6 bases between. CDR3 amino acids: CASSLARPNTGELFF. For the CDR3, the DNA is TGCGCCAGCAGCTTGGCCAGGCCGAACACCGGGGAGCTGTTTTTT.

The chain carries TRBV5-1 and TRBJ2-3; TRBD1 agrees at 7 bases. J gave up 0 bases and V 7 bases, and 5 bases lay outside the gene matches. There are 14 residues in the CDR3. Germline lookup yields CDR1 SGHRS and CDR2 YFSETQ. The CDR3 bases are TGCGCCAGCGATCCGGGACAGAGCACAGATACGCAGTATTTT. Translation gives CASDPGQSTDTQYF.

The gene calls are TRBV10-2 and TRBJ1-1; no reliable D call. Trimming removed 6 bases from V and 1 base from J, with 6 bases in between. This CDR3 is 12 amino acids long. Germline CDR1 reads WSHSY; CDR2 reads SAAADI. The CDR3 nucleotides read TGCGCCAGCAGGGCCGCGAACACTGAAGCTTTCTTT. As protein: CASRAANTEAFF.

The CDR3 region is CASSAQNYGYTF. CDR3 nucleotide sequence: TGTGCCAGCAGCGCCCAGAACTATGGCTACACCTTC. V and J are TRBV3-1 (or the pseudogene TRBV3-2) and TRBJ1-2; D is unresolved. Between the trimmed V and J ends, which lost 5 bases and 2 bases, there was a span of 6 bases. The germline gives CDR1 LGHDT, CDR2 YNNKEL (reference sequence). The CDR3 has 12 residues.

The chain combines TRBV28 with TRBJ1-2; D possibly corresponds to TRBD1 (5 bases). Germline lookup yields CDR1 MDHEN and CDR2 SYDVKM. Trimming cost V 1 base and J 4 bases, with 10 bases left between them. The CDR3 length is 14 residues. The CDR3 protein is CASSLLEGTYGYTF. The CDR3, as DNA: TGTGCCAGCAGTTTATTGGAGGGGACCTATGGCTACACCTTC.

This sequence joins TRBV5-1 and TRBJ2-3; no reliable D call. V lost 0 bases, J lost 2 bases, and 7 bases lay in between. CDR3 size: 14 residues. Germline V gene lookup returns CDR1 SGHRS and CDR2 YFSETQ. In DNA, the CDR3 is TGCGCCAGCAGCTTGGACAGTCACACAGATACGCAGTATTTT. As protein: CASSLDSHTDTQYF.

The genes are TRBV6-6 and TRBJ2-7; 10 bases line up with TRBD1. V lost 4 bases and J lost 3; bases outside the gene matches: 6. CDR3 length: 15 amino acids. Germline V gene data show CDR1 as MNHNY and CDR2 as SVGAGI (reference sequence). The DNA of the CDR3 is TGTGCCAGCAGTTTCCGGGACAGGGGTTTCTACGAGCAGTACTTC. Protein: CASSFRDRGFYEQYF.

V gene TRBV5-4 combines with J gene TRBJ2-1, with D perhaps TRBD2 (5 bases). This CDR3 region has 11 residues. CDR1 is SGHNT and CDR2 is YYREEE in the germline V gene (reference sequence). With 0 bases removed from V and 10 bases from J, the gap between germline ends came to 5 bases. CDR3 bases: TGTGCCAGCAGCTTGGCGGGGGAGCAGTTCTTC. Translation gives CASSLAGEQFF. Using reference TRBV5-4 and TRBJ2-1 for the parts outside the CDR3, the full variable domain is ETGVTQSPTHLIKTRGQQVTLRCSSQSGHNTVSWYQQALGQGPQFIFQYYREEENGRGNFPPRFSGLQFPNYSSELNVNALELDDSALYLCASSLAGEQFFGPGTRLTVL.

The chain is built from TRBV19 and TRBJ1-5; D is uncertain. The CDR3 is 13 residues long. V lost 4 bases, J lost 5 bases, and 9 bases lay in between. The germline V gene has CDR1 LNHDA and CDR2 SQIVND (reference sequence). The DNA of the CDR3 is TGTGCCAGTAGTACCATGTTAGATCAGCCCCAGCATTTT. Protein product: CASSTMLDQPQHF.

This clone was seen only a few times. The chain joins TRBV7-6 to TRBJ2-2, with 14 bases identical to TRBD2. The CDR3 spans 19 residues. Germline assignment: CDR1 SGHVS and CDR2 FNYEAQ. V dropped 5 bases and J dropped 3; count of bases not matched to a gene: 11. DNA for the CDR3: TGTGCCAGCAGCACCACGCTGGGACTAGCGGGAGAAGACACCGGGGAGCTGTTTTTT. Translated, it gives CASSTTLGLAGEDTGELFF.

This clone was recorded once. J is TRBJ2-7 and V is TRBV27; 8 positions match TRBD1. Germline V gives CDR1 MNHEY, CDR2 SMNVEV (reference sequence). CDR3 length: 13 amino acids. Unmatched junction bases numbered 13, after V lost 5 bases and J lost 13 bases. CDR3 sequence: CASSLDRGGVQYF. The DNA for the CDR3 is TGTGCCAGCAGTCTCGACAGGGGAGGAGTGCAATACTTC.

The chain recombines TRBV9 with TRBJ2-6; possibly TRBD2 for D (7 bases). Germline CDR1 SGDLS, CDR2 YYNGEE. The CDR3 is 19 residues long. With 4 bases removed from V and 0 bases from J, the gap between germline ends came to 20 bases. CDR3 coding DNA: TGTGCCAGCAGCCCCCAACGGGGGGCCTTCTACTCTGGGGCCAACGTCCTGACTTTC. Encoded protein: CASSPQRGAFYSGANVLTF.

V is TRBV11-3 and J is TRBJ2-7, with 9 bases lining up with TRBD1. The germline gives CDR1 SGHNT, CDR2 YENEEA. Trimming took 4 bases from V and 3 from J; bases not matched to a gene: 4. There are 14 residues in the CDR3. CDR3 protein: CASSSSGQGYEQYF. As DNA, the CDR3 is TGTGCCAGCAGCTCCTCGGGACAGGGCTACGAGCAGTACTTC.

This chain connects TRBV7-8 to TRBJ1-1; TRBD1 might be the D (6 bases). Germline CDR1 is SGHVS and CDR2 is FQNEAQ. V was trimmed by 6 bases and J by 2 bases, leaving 10 bases between them. This CDR3 region has 13 residues. The DNA of the CDR3 is TGTGCCAGCAGTCGGACAGAAAACACTGAAGCTTTCTTT. It specifies CASSRTENTEAFF.

The chain combines TRBV7-9 with TRBJ2-3; TRBD2 matches 12 bases. Germline V lookup: CDR1 SEHNR, CDR2 FQNEAQ (reference sequence). The CDR3 runs to 17 residues. V shed 5 bases and J 3 bases; nucleotides not matched to a gene: 9. The CDR3 spells CASSKPLAGGGTDTQYF. The CDR3 coding sequence is TGTGCCAGCAGCAAGCCGCTAGCGGGGGGGGGAACAGATACGCAGTATTTT.